This T cell receptor (beta chain) was documented in a study of cytotoxic CD8 clonotypes in ibrutinib-treated CLL. General observations from the study: In sustained-remission versus progressing patients, sampling times differed. A rise in clonality was seen at ibrutinib response, and a fall back toward baseline was seen at progression. Private clonotypes, not public ones, expanded at ibrutinib response.

Worth noting for this clone: Its specificity is not known.

Extraction of around 2 micrograms of genomic DNA from cryopreserved PBMCs supplied material for TCR beta libraries. This CDR3 comprises 12 residues. From germline, CDR1 is MNHNS and CDR2 SASEGT. Trimming cost V 7 bases and J 16 bases, with 20 bases left between them. Using immunoSEQ multiplex PCR, the repertoire was profiled, and TCRdb retains in-frame clones only, with some absent. The data show some 47,000 clones, with about three fifths seen just once and less than 30% held by the top ten. This material consisted of PBMCs, taken after 24 months of ibrutinib treatment. J is TRBJ2-4 and V is TRBV6-1, with D tentatively TRBD1 or TRBD2 (5 bases each). This receptor was obtained from a human donor with chronic lymphocytic leukemia. The CDR3 region has the DNA TGTGCCAGCAATCCCGGGACCGCGGTTCTATACTTC. It specifies CASNPGTAVLYF.